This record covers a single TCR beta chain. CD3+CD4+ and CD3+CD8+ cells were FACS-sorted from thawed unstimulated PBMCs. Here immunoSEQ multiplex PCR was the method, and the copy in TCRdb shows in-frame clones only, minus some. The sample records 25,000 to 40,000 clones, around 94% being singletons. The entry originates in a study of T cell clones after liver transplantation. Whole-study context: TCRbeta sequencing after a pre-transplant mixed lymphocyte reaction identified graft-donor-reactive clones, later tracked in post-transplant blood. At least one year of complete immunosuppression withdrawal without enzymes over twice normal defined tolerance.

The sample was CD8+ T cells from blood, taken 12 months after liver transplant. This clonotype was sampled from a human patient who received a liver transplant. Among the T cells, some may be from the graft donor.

CDR3 sequence reads: CASAFGRGPYNEQFF. In nucleotides, the CDR3 is TGTGCCAGCGCTTTTGGCAGAGGCCCCTACAATGAGCAGTTCTTC. This sequence joins TRBV27 and TRBJ2-1; D unresolved. Germline V CDR1 and CDR2: MNHEY, SMNVEV (reference sequence). The CDR3 is made up of 15 amino acids. Deletions cut 8 bases from V and 2 bases from J, with 16 bases between.